The clone carrying this T cell receptor (beta chain) came up many times. Its antigen is currently unknown. Amplification of the TCR beta CDR3 regions used RNA transcripts (as template). HTBI primers were employed in first-round RT-PCR, then a second-round multiplex PCR followed. TCRdb passed the multiplex PCR reads through MiXCR, listing each CDR3 protein once. The sample has about 500,000 distinct CDR3 sequences, around 14% seen once. The data stem from a study of Graves' ophthalmopathy and Graves' hyperthyroidism. General study results and limits: A majority of expanded thyroid clonotypes exceeding 0.001 frequency were likewise present in blood.

Every ophthalmopathy donor presented moderate-to-severe activity, CAS ≥3, NOSPECS ≥4 and duration under 3 months. If patients had other autoimmune diseases, uncontrolled infections, pregnancy or lactation, they were excluded. 10 ml of fresh blood yielded the PBMCs by density gradient. Trimming took off 3 bases at V and 6 bases at J, with 15 bases between the two ends. Germline lookup yields CDR1 MNHEY and CDR2 SMNVEV (reference sequence). The CDR3 runs to 14 residues. Input material: blood. The chain carries TRBV27 and TRBJ2-7; possibly TRBD1 for D (6 bases). The receptor's source is a woman aged 25 to 39 with Graves' ophthalmopathy. DNA of the CDR3: TGTGCCAGCAGTTTCGACAGAGGGGGTCTCGAGCAGTACTTC. Translated, it gives CASSFDRGGLEQYF.